Included here is one TCR beta chain sequence, with context. This sample was taken from a study of blood T cell repertoires in COVID-19. The overall study: COVID-19 samples, acute and convalescent, were from the United States, Italy and Spain.

Sequencing was performed with immunoSEQ multiplex PCR; in TCRdb, only in-frame clones are kept and a portion is missing. The sample comprises around 280,000 clones, around 88% of which are singletons, and around 2.1% rests with the top ten. The sequence was collected from a woman in her 30s who had recovered from COVID-19. Sequencing was done on a sample of peripheral blood.

CDR3 loop: CASSGGEIYGYTF. The DNA of the CDR3 is TGTGCCAGCAGTGGTGGGGAGATCTATGGCTACACCTTC. V gene TRBV25-1 combines with J gene TRBJ1-2, with no clear D. Between the trimmed V and J ends, which lost 4 bases and 4 bases, there was a span of 10 bases. This CDR3 has 13 residues. Germline V gives CDR1 MGHDK, CDR2 SYGVNS.